This paragraph reports one T cell receptor beta chain. Its specificity is not known. The data stem from a study of cytomegalovirus exposure and HLA in healthy donors. Primers: 60 Vbeta forward and 13 Jbeta reverse. Original handling: A later analysis tallied about 80 million unique TCR beta chains, 9.5 million to 14 million of them shared. The data were produced by immunoSEQ multiplex PCR, yet TCRdb's version contains in-frame clones alone and is incomplete. V and J calls and clone size are as listed in that table; D and trimming were resolved from the DNA. The table shows 200,000 or so clones, with approximately 70% occurring only once. Study conclusions and caveats: The classifier was said to identify cytomegalovirus status with high specificity and sensitivity. Overall, approximately 150 TCR beta chains were annotated as cytomegalovirus-associated.

This TCR was sampled from a man aged 40-55 years in good health and CMV-seropositive. Sequenced sample: PBMCs.

The CDR3: CASSRDSSNQPQHF. The DNA of the CDR3 is TGTGCCAGCAGCCGGGACAGTAGCAATCAGCCCCAGCATTTT. This sequence joins TRBV2 and TRBJ1-5; 7 bases map to TRBD1. Unmatched junction bases numbered 2, after V lost 6 bases and J lost 0 bases. The CDR3 length is 14 residues. Germline-derived CDR1 and CDR2 are SNHLY and FYNNEI.